The sequence of this T cell receptor (beta chain) was determined in a study of CD8 T cells in ankylosing spondylitis. Study results and caveats: Seven to nine highly homologous variants formed a TCR beta motif that appeared characteristic of ankylosing spondylitis blood. Researchers report that disease-linked clones proved CD8+ and relatively rare in peripheral blood. A subset of motif variants has previously been described in the synovial fluid and blood of reactive arthritis. Matched synovial fluid from ankylosing spondylitis patients was reported to be enriched for disease-linked clones.

This clonotype was detected many times. Its specificity is not known. Generation of TCR beta libraries employed quantitative 5'-RACE incorporating molecular barcodes. Using its own MiXCR run on the 5' RACE reads, TCRdb lists one record per CDR3 protein. The repertoire holds a few hundred thousand distinct CDR3 sequences, approximately 7.3% seen once, with approximately 14% in the top ten. The V gene lost 0 bases and the J gene lost 1 base, with 15 bases spanning the gap. This CDR3 spans 18 amino acids. Germline V gene data show CDR1 as MGHRA and CDR2 as YSYEKL. The sample consisted of blood, either unsorted or a sorted T cell fraction (not recorded which). The TCR sequence derives from a male donor with ankylosing spondylitis. This chain links TRBV4-1 with TRBJ2-2; TRBD1 might be the D (6 bases). The CDR3 nucleotides read TGCGCCAGCAGCCAAGATGAAGGTTGGACAGAGAACACCGGGGAGCTGTTTTTT. It specifies CASSQDEGWTENTGELFF.